Listed below are T cell receptor beta chains from one sample, sequenced in a study of cytomegalovirus exposure and HLA in healthy donors. The protocol was immunoSEQ multiplex PCR, while the TCRdb copy is restricted to in-frame clones and leaves out a portion. In the table there are 150,000 to 200,000 clones, approximately 87% of which are singletons. The sequencing sample was made of PBMCs. The source of these receptors is a woman aged 30 to 39 in good health and CMV-seronegative. Each CDR3 is given with its conserved first and last residue. Each record gives: D gene, V gene, J gene, clone size, CDR3 DNA, CDR3 protein. A D gene is named only where the DNA matches it firmly. Clone size is shown for a subset of rows, as once, few, many or a class of expanded clone.

D: TRBD2; V: TRBV10-2; J: TRBJ2-7; size: .; DNA: TGCGCCAGCAGTGAATCACTAGCGGGGGGGTTCGTTAGAAGCTACGAGCAGTACTTC; CDR3: CASSESLAGGFVRSYEQYF
D: .; V: TRBV7-8; J: TRBJ1-3; size: .; DNA: TGTGCCAGCAGCTTAGCACAGGGAAACACCATATATTTT; CDR3: CASSLAQGNTIYF
D: TRBD1; V: TRBV18; J: TRBJ1-2; size: once; DNA: TGTGCCAGCTCACCGACCCGGGACAGCTATGGCTACACCTTC; CDR3: CASSPTRDSYGYTF
D: .; V: TRBV5-1; J: TRBJ2-3; size: .; DNA: TGCGCCAGCAGCTTTTATTGGGACTCTAGCACAGATACGCAGTATTTT; CDR3: CASSFYWDSSTDTQYF
D: TRBD2; V: TRBV11-2; J: TRBJ2-7; size: .; DNA: TGTGCCAGCAGCTTAGAGGCGGGGGGAGCCTACGAGCAGTACTTC; CDR3: CASSLEAGGAYEQYF
D: .; V: TRBV7-5; J: TRBJ1-1; size: .; DNA: TGTGTCAGAAGCGCCCGACAGTTTACCACTGAAGCTTTCTTT; CDR3: CVRSARQFTTEAFF
D: TRBD2; V: TRBV14; J: TRBJ2-4; size: .; DNA: TGTGCCAGCAGCCCCAGCGGGGGGGTCGAAAACATTCAGTACTTC; CDR3: CASSPSGGVENIQYF
D: .; V: TRBV5-4; J: TRBJ2-3; size: .; DNA: TGTGCCAGCAGGAACAACAGGGAACGTCCGGATACGCAGTATTTT; CDR3: CASRNNRERPDTQYF
D: .; V: TRBV11-2; J: TRBJ2-5; size: .; DNA: TGTGCCAGCAGCTTAAAAGCCGGGGTGACCCAGTACTTC; CDR3: CASSLKAGVTQYF
D: TRBD1; V: TRBV2; J: TRBJ2-5; size: .; DNA: TGTGCCAGCAGTGAGAAGGGACAGCCAAGCGAGACCCAGTACTTC; CDR3: CASSEKGQPSETQYF
D: .; V: TRBV19; J: TRBJ2-7; size: .; DNA: TGTGCCAGTAGTTTCCGCGCTACCCAGGCAAACCTATACGAGCAGTACTTC; CDR3: CASSFRATQANLYEQYF
D: .; V: TRBV6-1; J: TRBJ2-7; size: once; DNA: TGTGCCAGCAGTGAAGCGTTGTCAGGCGAGCAGTACTTC; CDR3: CASSEALSGEQYF
D: TRBD1; V: TRBV7-7; J: TRBJ2-5; size: .; DNA: TGTGCCAGCAGCGAGGGGGACAGCTCGGAGACCCAGTACTTC; CDR3: CASSEGDSSETQYF
D: .; V: TRBV7-2; J: TRBJ2-7; size: .; DNA: TGTGCCAGCAGTCCACCGGACACGTACGAGCAGTACTTC; CDR3: CASSPPDTYEQYF
D: .; V: TRBV11-2; J: TRBJ1-2; size: .; DNA: TGTGCCAGCAGCTTAGATGGTATGGGGCTCTTAGGCTACACCTTC; CDR3: CASSLDGMGLLGYTF
D: .; V: TRBV6-5; J: TRBJ2-7; size: .; DNA: TGTGCCAGCAGTTGGGAGGAAGGCTCCTACGAGCAGTACTTC; CDR3: CASSWEEGSYEQYF
D: TRBD1; V: TRBV2; J: TRBJ1-1; size: few; DNA: TGTGCCATCACGACACAGGGGTTGAACACTGAAGCTTTCTTT; CDR3: CAITTQGLNTEAFF
D: TRBD2; V: TRBV4-1; J: TRBJ2-2; size: .; DNA: TGCGCCAGCCTGGGACTAGCGGAAACCGGGGAGCTGTTTTTT; CDR3: CASLGLAETGELFF
D: TRBD1; V: TRBV6-5; J: TRBJ2-2; size: few; DNA: TGTGCCAGCAGCCGACAGGGCGCGAACACCGGGGAGCTGTTTTTT; CDR3: CASSRQGANTGELFF
D: .; V: TRBV19; J: TRBJ1-5; size: .; DNA: TGTGCCAGTAGTATGGGGGACTTTAGCAATCAGCCCCAGCATTTT; CDR3: CASSMGDFSNQPQHF
D: .; V: TRBV18; J: TRBJ2-2; size: .; DNA: TGTGCCAGCTCACCCCACCAGGACGGGGAGCTGTTTTTT; CDR3: CASSPHQDGELFF
D: .; V: TRBV5-4; J: TRBJ2-7; size: .; DNA: TGTGCCAGCAGCTTGGCGTCCCGCGAGCAGTACTTC; CDR3: CASSLASREQYF
D: TRBD1; V: TRBV30; J: TRBJ2-3; size: .; DNA: TGTGCCTGGAGCCCCGGGACAGAAGGGTTCACAGATACGCAGTATTTT; CDR3: CAWSPGTEGFTDTQYF
D: .; V: TRBV7-2; J: TRBJ1-6; size: .; DNA: TGTGCCAGCAGCTTAAGTAGTTCACCCCTCCACTTT; CDR3: CASSLSSSPLHF
D: TRBD1; V: TRBV11-2; J: TRBJ1-2; size: .; DNA: TGTGCCAGCAGCTCTTCCGCCAGGGGGTATGGCTACACCTTC; CDR3: CASSSSARGYGYTF